This section outlines one T cell receptor (beta chain) sequence together with its context. The method was immunoSEQ multiplex PCR; TCRdb's version includes in-frame clones alone and lacks a portion of them. Of a few hundred thousand clones listed, 87% were seen once; the top ten hold about 10%. The recovered donors of Cohort 3 showed two negative PCRs, clearance, or symptom resolution. Germline V lookup: CDR1 MNHEY, CDR2 SMNVEV (reference sequence). Trimming at V came to 10 bases and at J to 6 bases, leaving 11 bases not matched to a gene. The CDR3 runs 15 residues. The source of the sample is a study of blood T cell repertoires in COVID-19. About the research overall: The cDNA or gDNA used as material had been derived from T cells, B-cell-depleted T cells, or PBMCs.

The receptor comes from a woman aged 50 to 60 who had recovered from COVID-19. The rearrangement joins TRBV27 to TRBJ1-6, with 8 bases that match TRBD1. What was sequenced was PBMCs or T cells enriched from blood (not recorded which). The CDR3 reads CATKYQGAFNSPLHF. The CDR3 nucleotides read TGTGCCACCAAATACCAGGGGGCATTTAATTCACCCCTCCACTTT.